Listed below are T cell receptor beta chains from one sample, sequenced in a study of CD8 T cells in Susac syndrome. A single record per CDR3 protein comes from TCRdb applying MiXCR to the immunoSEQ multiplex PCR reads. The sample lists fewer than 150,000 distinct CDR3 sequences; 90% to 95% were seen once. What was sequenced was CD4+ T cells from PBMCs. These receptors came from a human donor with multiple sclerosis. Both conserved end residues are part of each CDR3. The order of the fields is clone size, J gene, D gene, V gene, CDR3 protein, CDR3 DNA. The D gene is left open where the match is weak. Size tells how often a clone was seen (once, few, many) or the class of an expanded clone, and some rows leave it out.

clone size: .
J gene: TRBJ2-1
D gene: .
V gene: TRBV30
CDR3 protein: CAWSWSQYNEQFF
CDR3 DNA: TGTGCCTGGAGTTGGTCGCAATACAATGAGCAGTTCTTC

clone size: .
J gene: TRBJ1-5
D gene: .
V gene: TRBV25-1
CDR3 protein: CASALAGYNQPQHF
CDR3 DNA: TGTGCCAGCGCCCTGGCAGGGTATAATCAGCCCCAGCATTTT

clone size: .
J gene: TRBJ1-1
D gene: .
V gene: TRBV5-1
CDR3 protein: CASSPGRNTESFF
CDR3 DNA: TGCGCCAGCAGTCCCGGGAGAAACACTGAATCTTTCTTT

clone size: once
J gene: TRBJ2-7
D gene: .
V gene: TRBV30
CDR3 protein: CAWSATEEQYF
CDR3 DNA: TGTGCCTGGAGCGCAACGGAGGAGCAGTACTTC

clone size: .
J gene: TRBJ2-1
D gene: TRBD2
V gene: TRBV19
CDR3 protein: CASSRGRDEQFF
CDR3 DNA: TGTGCCAGTAGTCGGGGGAGGGATGAGCAGTTCTTC

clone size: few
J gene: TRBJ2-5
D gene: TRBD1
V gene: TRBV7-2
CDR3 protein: CASSWGTGQGETQYF
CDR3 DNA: TGTGCCAGCAGCTGGGGGACAGGGCAGGGAGAGACCCAGTACTTC

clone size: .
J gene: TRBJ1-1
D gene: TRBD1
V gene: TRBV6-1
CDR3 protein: CASSAGTANTEAFF
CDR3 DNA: TGTGCCAGCAGCGCAGGGACAGCGAACACTGAAGCTTTCTTT

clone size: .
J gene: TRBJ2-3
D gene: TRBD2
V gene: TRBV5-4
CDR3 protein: CASSLDSGGEDTQYF
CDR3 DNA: TGTGCCAGCAGCTTAGATAGCGGGGGTGAAGATACGCAGTATTTT

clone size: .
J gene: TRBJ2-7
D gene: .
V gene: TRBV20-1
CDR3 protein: CSAGGRPEQYF
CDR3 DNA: TGCAGTGCTGGGGGGAGACCCGAGCAGTACTTC

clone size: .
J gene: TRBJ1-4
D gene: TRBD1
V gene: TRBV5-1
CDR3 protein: CASSSGQPNEKLFF
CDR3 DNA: TGCGCCAGCAGCTCGGGACAGCCTAATGAAAAACTGTTTTTT

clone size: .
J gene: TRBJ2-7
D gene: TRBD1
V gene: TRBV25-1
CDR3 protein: CASSDPGTGAYEQYF
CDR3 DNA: TGTGCCAGCAGTGACCCCGGGACAGGGGCCTACGAGCAGTACTTC

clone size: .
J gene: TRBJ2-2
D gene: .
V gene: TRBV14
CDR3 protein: CASSHFLAANTGELFF
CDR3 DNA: TGTGCCAGCAGCCATTTCCTAGCTGCGAACACCGGGGAGCTGTTTTTT

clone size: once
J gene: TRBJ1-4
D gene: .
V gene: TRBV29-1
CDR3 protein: CSVGLGATNEKLFF
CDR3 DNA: TGCAGCGTTGGCCTCGGAGCAACTAATGAAAAACTGTTTTTT

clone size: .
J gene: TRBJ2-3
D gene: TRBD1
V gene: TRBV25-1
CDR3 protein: CASSEPGTGRRDTQYF
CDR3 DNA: TGTGCCAGCAGTGAACCCGGGACAGGGAGGCGAGATACGCAGTATTTT

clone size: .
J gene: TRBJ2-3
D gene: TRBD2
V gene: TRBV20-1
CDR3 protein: CSATGLARDTQYF
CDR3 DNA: TGCAGTGCCACGGGACTAGCTCGAGATACGCAGTATTTT

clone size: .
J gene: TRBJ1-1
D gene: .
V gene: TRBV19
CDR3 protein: CASSMETNQNTEAFF
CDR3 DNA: TGTGCCAGTAGTATGGAGACCAACCAGAACACTGAAGCTTTCTTT

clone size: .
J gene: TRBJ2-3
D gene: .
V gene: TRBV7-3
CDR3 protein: CASSLSDSAYTQYF
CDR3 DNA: TGTGCCAGCAGCTTATCGGACAGTGCCTATACGCAGTATTTT

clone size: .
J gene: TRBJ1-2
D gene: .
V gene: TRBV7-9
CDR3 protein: CASSLDWSGGYTF
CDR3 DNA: TGTGCCAGCAGCTTAGACTGGTCGGGTGGCTACACCTTC

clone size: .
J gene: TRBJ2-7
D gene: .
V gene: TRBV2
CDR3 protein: CARSRDPSYEQHF
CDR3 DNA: TGTGCCAGGTCTAGGGACCCCTCCTACGAGCAGCACTTC

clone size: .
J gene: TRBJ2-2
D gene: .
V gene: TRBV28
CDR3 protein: CASTPGGGGTGELFF
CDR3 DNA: TGTGCCAGCACCCCTGGAGGGGGCGGGACCGGGGAGCTGTTTTTT

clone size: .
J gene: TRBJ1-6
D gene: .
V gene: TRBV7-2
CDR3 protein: CASSLEGLRPLHF
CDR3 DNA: TGTGCCAGCAGCTTAGAGGGCCTTCGGCCCCTCCACTTT

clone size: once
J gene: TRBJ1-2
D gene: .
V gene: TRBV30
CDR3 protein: CAWSVRDYGYTF
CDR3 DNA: TGTGCCTGGAGTGTACGAGATTATGGCTACACCTTC

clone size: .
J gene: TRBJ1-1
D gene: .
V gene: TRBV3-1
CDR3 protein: CASTTELNTEAFF
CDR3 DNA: TGTGCCAGCACGACAGAACTGAACACTGAAGCTTTCTTT

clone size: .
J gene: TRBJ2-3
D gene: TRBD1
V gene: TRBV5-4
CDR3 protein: CASSWTGPDLRGQQYF
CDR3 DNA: TGTGCCAGCAGCTGGACGGGACCAGACTTGAGGGGGCAGCAGTATTTT